This TCR beta chain is from a study of CD8 T cells in ankylosing spondylitis. This clonotype has just a few counts. TCRdb redid the calling of the 5' RACE reads with MiXCR, one entry per CDR3 protein. Among roughly 160,000 distinct CDR3 sequences, 9.5% to 10% were seen once, and the ten largest hold approximately 15%. Trimming shortened V by 1 base and J by 5 bases, and 18 bases separated the two germline ends. This CDR3 contains 16 residues. The receptor was derived from a female donor with ankylosing spondylitis or in good health (not recorded which). The J gene is TRBJ2-7, the V gene TRBV12-3 or TRBV12-4, with TRBD2 as a possible D gene (6 bases). Sequencing input: blood, either unsorted or a sorted T cell fraction (not recorded which). The CDR3 is CASSLGERAPVHEQYF. Here the CDR3 DNA reads TGTGCCAGCAGTTTAGGGGAGCGGGCCCCCGTTCACGAGCAGTACTTC.